This T cell receptor beta chain was profiled in a study of blood T cells in healthy people across ages. The CDR3 has 14 residues. Germline V gene sequence: CDR1 MDHEN, CDR2 SYDVKM. V was pared by 3 bases and J by 5 bases, with 13 bases between. Each sample had at least 6 million PBMCs isolated. The second PCR ran roughly 6 to 11 cycles with a sample-barcoded 5' primer and J-beta primers. TCRdb re-called the 5' RACE reads with MiXCR, one entry per CDR3 protein. This table holds 750,000 to 950,000 distinct CDR3 sequences, approximately 32% found once. These sequences were also reported in another study, on T cells of mothers and their children.

This TCR was recovered from a woman aged 40-49 years in good health. The source material was blood. The chain combines TRBV28 with TRBJ2-5, with D tentatively TRBD2 (6 bases). The CDR3 DNA reads as TGTGCCAGCAGTTTCCTTCCCCGGGGGGAGACCCAGTACTTC. This sequence encodes CASSFLPRGETQYF.